This passage covers 14 T cell receptor beta chains from one sample sequenced in a study of T cell responses to AZD1222 COVID-19 vaccine. The repertoire was sequenced with immunoSEQ multiplex PCR; TCRdb's copy has only in-frame clones and lacks some. The repertoire consists of 130,000 or so clones, with more than 70% occurring once and the leading ten covering about 12%. Sequences were derived from peripheral blood, sampled on day 0 of AZD1222 vaccination. These receptors all stem from an adult in good health.

The chain joins TRBV21-1 to TRBJ1-2. TRBV21-1 is designated a pseudogene. The CDR3 has 13 residues. The CDR3 reads CASTSGGGYGYTF. The CDR3 DNA reads TGTGCCAGCACCTCAGGGGGGGGCTATGGCTACACCTTC.

This clone was seen a few times. This chain uses TRBV7-2 with TRBJ2-7; no reliable D call. Germline loops: CDR1 SGHTA, CDR2 FQGNSA. V lost 0 bases and J lost 3, with 12 bases in between. This CDR3 is built from 15 residues. CDR3 nucleotides: TGTGCCAGCAGCTTAGCCGTTGGGCAGTTCTACGAGCAGTACTTC. Protein: CASSLAVGQFYEQYF.

The rearrangement uses TRBV19 and TRBJ1-4; 8 bases align to TRBD1. Unmatched junction bases numbered 10, after V lost 5 bases and J lost 8 bases. The CDR3 is made up of 15 amino acids. Germline V gene data show CDR1 as LNHDA and CDR2 as SQIVND (reference sequence). The CDR3 loop reads CASSPTDRVHEKLFF. The CDR3 coding sequence is TGTGCCAGTAGTCCCACGGACAGGGTTCACGAAAAACTGTTTTTT.

This clone was picked up one time. The chain employs TRBV3-1 (or the pseudogene TRBV3-2) and TRBJ1-4; D ambiguous. The length of the CDR3 is 14 residues. The V gene's germline CDR1 is LGHDT and CDR2 YNNKEL (reference sequence). Trimming removed 4 bases from V and 1 base from J, with 7 bases in between. The chain's CDR3 is CASSPRGTNEKLFF. The CDR3, as DNA: TGTGCCAGCAGCCCCCGGGGAACTAATGAAAAACTGTTTTTT.

V gene TRBV21-1 combines with J gene TRBJ2-7; the D call TRBD1 from the table was never checked on the DNA. TRBV21-1 corresponds to a pseudogene. The CDR3 has 18 residues. Here the CDR3 reads CASSKAIRGPLRSYEQYF. CDR3 DNA sequence: TGTGCCAGCAGCAAAGCGATAAGGGGCCCTCTTCGCTCCTACGAGCAGTACTTC.

J is TRBJ2-7 and V is TRBV6-5; 10 bases are shared with TRBD2. Germline V lookup: CDR1 MNHEY, CDR2 SVGAGI. The CDR3 is made up of 15 amino acids. Unmatched junction bases numbered 6, after V lost 2 bases and J lost 5 bases. The DNA of the CDR3 is TGTGCCAGCAGTTACACCCTAGCGGGAGAGGACGAGCAGTACTTC. Its protein is CASSYTLAGEDEQYF.

The CDR3 here is CASGPPSTGELFF. The CDR3 DNA sequence: TGTGCCAGCGGGCCACCAAGCACCGGGGAGCTGTTTTTT. The chain couples TRBV7-2 to TRBJ2-2; D is ambiguous. Germline V gives CDR1 SGHTA, CDR2 FQGNSA. V was trimmed by 8 bases and J by 4 bases, leaving 11 bases between them. CDR3 length: 13 amino acids.

This clone came up once. The chain carries TRBV19 and TRBJ2-7; TRBD2 matches at 8 bases. This CDR3 is built from 13 residues. Germline V CDR1 and CDR2: LNHDA, SQIVND (reference sequence). Unmatched junction bases numbered 5, after V lost 6 bases and J lost 4 bases. Here the CDR3 DNA reads TGTGCCAGTAGCCGGGAGGGCCAGTACGAGCAGTACTTC. It is translated as CASSREGQYEQYF.

This clone appeared a single time. The genes are TRBV7-8 and TRBJ2-7, with a tentative D call TRBD1 (6 bases). V lost 6 bases, J lost 0 bases, and 15 bases lay in between. In germline, CDR1 is SGHVS, CDR2 FQNEAQ. The length of the CDR3 is 15 residues. As DNA, the CDR3 is TGTGCCAGCAGGAGAGGGACAACGAGCTCCTACGAGCAGTACTTC. Its translation: CASRRGTTSSYEQYF.

The chain employs TRBV7-9 and TRBJ2-5, with TRBD2 matching 8 bases. V shed 2 bases, J shed 5 bases, and the junction held 13 bases outside the gene matches. This CDR3 has 17 residues. The V gene's germline CDR1 is SEHNR and CDR2 FQNEAQ (reference sequence). CDR3 sequence (DNA): TGTGCCAGCAGCTTAAAACGCGAGACTAGCGTTATGGAGACCCAGTACTTC. Translated: CASSLKRETSVMETQYF.

The chain links TRBV7-2 to TRBJ1-3; D might be TRBD1 (5 bases). Germline V CDR1 and CDR2: SGHTA, FQGNSA. V was pared by 1 base and J by 9 bases, with 10 bases between. This CDR3 contains 13 residues. The CDR3 DNA follows: TGTGCCAGCAGCTTAGGGGACGGGCGCACCATATATTTT. Translated: CASSLGDGRTIYF.

There are a few counts of this clone. The chain is built from TRBV19 and TRBJ1-1; D unclear. Trimming pared 4 bases from V and 5 bases from J, leaving 11 bases between. This CDR3 region has 13 residues. Germline CDR1 and CDR2: LNHDA and SQIVND (reference sequence). CDR3 in amino acids: CASSTRPVTEAFF. The CDR3 DNA follows: TGTGCCAGTAGTACCCGACCCGTAACTGAAGCTTTCTTT.

This clone has a handful of counts. V is TRBV6-5 and J is TRBJ2-7, with TRBD1 identical over 9 bases. The germline V gene encodes CDR1 MNHEY and CDR2 SVGAGI. Trimming removed 5 bases from V and 12 bases from J; junction bases left unmatched: 11. The CDR3 is made up of 13 amino acids. The CDR3 protein is CASSILRDRAAYF. The CDR3 DNA sequence: TGTGCCAGCAGTATACTCCGGGACAGGGCGGCGTACTTC.

The CDR3 sequence: CAWSFSTGDGQPQHF. The CDR3, as DNA: TGTGCCTGGAGTTTTTCGACAGGGGATGGTCAGCCCCAGCATTTT. The rearrangement joins TRBV30 to TRBJ1-5; 8 bases align to TRBD1. The CDR3 runs to 15 residues. The ends lost 2 bases at V and 6 bases at J; junction bases unmatched: 9. Germline CDR1 is GTSNPN and CDR2 is SVGIG (reference sequence).